The 29 T cell receptor beta chains below come from one sample, sequenced in a study of T cell repertoires in cytomegalovirus infection. What these receptors recognize is not known. TCRdb processed the reads anew with MiXCR; each CDR3 protein has one entry. Here the sample spans about 830,000 distinct CDR3 sequences, about 30% being singletons. Sequenced here: cultured CD8+ T cells from PBMCs, sampled from culture after CMV antigen stimulation. All receptors derive from a human donor in good health (CMV status not recorded). Some clones in this sample may be carry-over from other donors' samples.

In the case of this clonotype: The junction shows a germline mismatch at one end, possibly a read error. The chain couples TRBV7-6 to TRBJ2-3; D is possibly TRBD2 (5 bases). The CDR3 covers 11 residues. Germline V gives CDR1 SGHVS, CDR2 FNYEAQ. The CDR3 DNA reads as TGTGCCAACAGCCCCTCGGGGACGCAGTATTTT. Its protein is CANSPSGTQYF.

The rearrangement joins TRBV7-6 to TRBJ1-5; D not certain. This CDR3 is 14 amino acids long. Trimming pared 5 bases from V and 3 bases from J, leaving 11 bases between. Per germline, CDR1 SGHVS and CDR2 FNYEAQ. The DNA of the CDR3 is TGTGCCAGCAGCCCCGCGGGTTACAATCAGCCCCAGCATTTT. Its protein is CASSPAGYNQPQHF.

This chain joins TRBV7-9 and TRBJ2-2; D possibly corresponds to TRBD1 (7 bases). V was clipped by 4 bases and J by 1 base, with 13 bases between them. This CDR3 comprises 16 residues. Germline CDR1 is SEHNR and CDR2 is FQNEAQ (reference sequence). The CDR3 coding sequence is TGTGCCAGCAGCTCAGGGGGGCCTAAGAACACCGGGGAGCTGTTTTTT. Amino acids: CASSSGGPKNTGELFF.

The CDR3 DNA sequence: TGTGCCAGCAGTCCCCCGGGAGACAGAATAGGGACCAATCAGCCCCAGCATTTT. Residues: CASSPPGDRIGTNQPQHF. The chain carries TRBV12-3 or TRBV12-4 and TRBJ1-5; D possibly corresponds to TRBD1 (5 bases). The V gene lost 5 bases and the J gene lost 3 bases, with 23 bases spanning the gap. CDR3 length: 18 residues.

This clonotype has a single count. With a much larger clone just one base away, this may be a read error. The chain links TRBV11-2 to TRBJ2-1; the D is unclear. CDR1 and CDR2 (germline): SGHAT, FQNNGV. This CDR3 region has 16 residues. CDR3 sequence: CTSSLRTEDHRDEQFF. The CDR3 coding sequence is TGTACCAGCAGCTTACGCACCGAAGACCATCGGGATGAGCAGTTCTTC.

The CDR3 is CASSEAPVLAGTAHYEQYF. The CDR3, as DNA: TGTGCCAGCAGTGAAGCGCCGGTATTAGCCGGGACAGCCCACTACGAGCAGTACTTC. V gene TRBV6-1 combines with J gene TRBJ2-7; 7 bases align to TRBD1. The CDR3 contains 19 residues. The germline V gene encodes CDR1 MNHNS and CDR2 SASEGT. J gave up 3 bases and V 0 bases, and 17 bases lay outside the gene matches.

This clonotype showed up just a few times. The chain recombines TRBV6-2 or TRBV6-3 with TRBJ2-7, with 8 bases matching TRBD1. V was clipped by 2 bases and J by 2 bases; unmatched bases: 5. The germline V gene has CDR1 MNHEY and CDR2 SVGEGT. The CDR3 spans 15 residues. The CDR3 spells CASSYDRTGPYEQYV. In nucleotides, the CDR3 is TGTGCCAGCAGTTACGACAGGACAGGGCCCTACGAGCAGTACGTC.

The V call is TRBV10-3, the J call TRBJ1-4; 7 positions match TRBD1. Looked up from germline, CDR1 is ENHRY and CDR2 is SYGVKD. This CDR3 spans 16 amino acids. V lost 0 bases to trimming and J lost 5 bases; unmatched junction nucleotides: 6. CDR3 nucleotides: TGTGCCATCAGTGAGTCGGAGACAGGGTTGAATGAAAAACTGTTTTTT. As protein: CAISESETGLNEKLFF.

The CDR3 region is CSASASFQETQYF. Here the CDR3 DNA reads TGCAGTGCTTCCGCCTCATTCCAGGAGACCCAGTACTTC. The chain links TRBV20-1 to TRBJ2-5; no clear D. Per the germline V gene, CDR1 is DFQATT and CDR2 is SNEGSKA (reference sequence). V lost 5 bases to trimming and J lost 5 bases, with 15 bases between them. This CDR3 region has 13 residues.

Remarks on this clonotype: A read error is possible here, since a much larger clone lies one base away. The gene calls are TRBV7-2 and TRBJ2-2; 10 bases line up with TRBD2. Germline loops: CDR1 SGHTA, CDR2 FQGNSA. The CDR3 is 15 amino acids. The CDR3 region has the DNA TGTGTCAGCAGCGTACGGACTAGCGGCACCGGGGAGCTGTTTTTT. It is translated as CVSSVRTSGTGELFF.

The chain links TRBV7-9 to TRBJ2-6; D call uncertain. Germline lookup yields CDR1 SEHNR and CDR2 FQNEAQ (reference sequence). V lost 6 bases, J lost 2 bases, and 17 bases lay in between. The CDR3 loop spans 17 amino acids. In DNA form, the CDR3 reads TGTGCCAGCAGTTCCTTCGACGGCCCACCTGGGGCCAACGTCCTGACTTTC. As protein: CASSSFDGPPGANVLTF.

This sequence joins TRBV4-1 and TRBJ2-5; 9 nucleotides match TRBD1. V was clipped by 0 bases and J by 4 bases; unmatched bases: 12. Germline V gives CDR1 MGHRA, CDR2 YSYEKL. The CDR3 runs 18 residues. CDR3 sequence: CASSQDLGFRGQGETQYF. The CDR3 DNA is TGCGCCAGCAGCCAAGATCTGGGGTTTCGGGGACAGGGAGAGACCCAGTACTTC.

In this sample, this clonotype turned up a few times. The chain is built from TRBV6-1 and TRBJ2-7; TRBD1 matches at 7 bases. Germline values: CDR1 MNHNS, CDR2 SASEGT. With V trimmed by 1 base and J by 4 bases, 4 bases remained unmatched. CDR3 size: 14 residues. CDR3 in amino acids: CASSEGQGGYEQYF. The CDR3 DNA reads as TGTGCCAGCAGTGAAGGACAGGGTGGGTACGAGCAGTACTTC.

This clonotype was seen more than once but under ten times. The chain combines TRBV6-5 with TRBJ1-2; the D is unclear. V was trimmed by 0 bases and J by 5 bases, leaving 13 bases between them. The CDR3 length is 15 residues. The germline V gene encodes CDR1 MNHEY and CDR2 SVGAGI. CDR3 loop: CASSYSSGSSYGYTF. DNA of the CDR3: TGTGCCAGCAGTTACTCGTCAGGTTCATCATATGGCTACACCTTC.

This clonotype is a singleton in its sample. The V and J genes are TRBV28 and TRBJ2-1, with a tentative D call TRBD1 (6 bases). The CDR3 runs 15 residues. Germline V lookup: CDR1 MDHEN, CDR2 SYDVKM. The chain's CDR3 is CVSTGPTSSYNEQFF. The CDR3 coding sequence is TGTGTCAGTACAGGGCCCACAAGCTCCTACAATGAGCAGTTCTTC.

J is TRBJ2-1 and V is TRBV5-1; TRBD2 is a possible D gene (5 bases). Germline assignment: CDR1 SGHRS and CDR2 YFSETQ. This CDR3 is built from 14 residues. Trimming left V 0 bases short and J 6 bases short, with 10 bases between. CDR3 in amino acids: CASSLVASSNEQFF. The CDR3 region has the DNA TGCGCCAGCAGCTTGGTTGCTAGCAGCAATGAGCAGTTCTTC.

The table lists this clonotype with many counts. The V and J genes are TRBV7-2 and TRBJ1-2, with TRBD1 as a possible D gene (6 bases). The CDR3 is 14 amino acids. Trimming removed 4 bases at V and 3 bases at J, with 12 bases between. Germline assignment: CDR1 SGHTA and CDR2 FQGNSA. CDR3 amino acids: CASSSQGGYYGYTF. CDR3 DNA sequence: TGTGCCAGCAGCTCCCAAGGGGGATACTATGGCTACACCTTC.

The genes are TRBV2 and TRBJ1-1, with D perhaps matching TRBD1 (5 bases). The V and J ends lost 4 bases and 1 base respectively, with 16 bases between them. In germline, CDR1 is SNHLY, CDR2 FYNNEI. The CDR3 is 16 residues long. The CDR3 is CASSAYRVGGNTEAFF. The CDR3 nucleotides read TGTGCCAGCAGTGCCTACCGGGTTGGGGGGAACACTGAAGCTTTCTTT.

The rearrangement joins TRBV14 to TRBJ1-1, with D tentatively TRBD1 (6 bases). Germline V gene data show CDR1 as SGHDN and CDR2 as FVKESK. The CDR3 is made up of 14 amino acids. V was trimmed by 4 bases and J by 7 bases, leaving 16 bases between them. The CDR3 nucleotides are TGTGCCAGCAGCCTGACGCGGGGGGCCCATGAAGCTTTCTTT. It encodes CASSLTRGAHEAFF.

This clonotype has more than one count but fewer than ten. The V and J genes are TRBV27 and TRBJ2-3; a weak D match, TRBD2 (6 bases). Trimming took 5 bases from V and 5 from J, leaving 11 bases between them. The CDR3 is made up of 13 amino acids. Germline lookup yields CDR1 MNHEY and CDR2 SMNVEV (reference sequence). CDR3 DNA sequence: TGTGCCAGCAGTCCCGGGACTTTAGATACGCAGTATTTT. It translates to CASSPGTLDTQYF.

This clonotype has a handful of counts. The chain combines TRBV27 with TRBJ2-2; 9 bases line up with TRBD2. The germline gives CDR1 MNHEY, CDR2 SMNVEV (reference sequence). The CDR3 is 14 residues long. With V trimmed by 6 bases and J by 6 bases, 5 bases remained unmatched. In DNA form, the CDR3 reads TGTGCCAGCAGCCGCGGGGGGGGCGCCGGGGAGCTGTTTTTT. As protein: CASSRGGGAGELFF.

J is TRBJ1-5 and V is TRBV28; D gene uncertain. Germline values: CDR1 MDHEN, CDR2 SYDVKM. This CDR3 region has 15 residues. V was cut by 1 base and J by 5 bases, with 12 bases left in between. CDR3 sequence (DNA): TGTGCCAGCAGTTTATTCTGGGGTTCCTATCAGCCCCAGCATTTT. Its translation is CASSLFWGSYQPQHF. Together with reference TRBV28 and TRBJ1-5, the CDR3 gives the full variable domain: DVKVTQSSRYLVKRTGEKVFLECVQDMDHENMFWYRQDPGLGLRLIYFSYDVKMKEKGDIPEGYSVSREKKERFSLILESASTNQTSMYLCASSLFWGSYQPQHFGDGTRLSIL.

This clonotype appeared a few times. The rearrangement uses TRBV27 and TRBJ1-1; perhaps TRBD1 as D (5 bases). This CDR3 comprises 15 residues. The V gene's germline CDR1 is MNHEY and CDR2 SMNVEV (reference sequence). Trimming stripped 5 bases from V and 5 bases from J, with 18 bases between. The chain's CDR3 is CASSPLEGEATEAFF. The CDR3 nucleotides read TGTGCCAGCAGTCCCCTGGAAGGGGAGGCGACTGAAGCTTTCTTT.

This clonotype was observed a few times. V gene TRBV19 combines with J gene TRBJ1-5; perhaps TRBD1 as D (5 bases). With 2 bases removed from V and 5 bases from J, the gap between germline ends came to 13 bases. There are 15 residues in the CDR3. Germline loops: CDR1 LNHDA, CDR2 SQIVND (reference sequence). CDR3 nucleotides: TGTGCCAGTAGTATATACGAGACAGCACATCAGCCCCAGCATTTT. As protein: CASSIYETAHQPQHF.

On this clonotype itself: The junction departs from the called germline gene at one end, perhaps through a read error. The chain combines TRBV7-9 with TRBJ2-3; TRBD2 is a possible D gene (6 bases). The V gene's germline CDR1 is SEHNR and CDR2 FQNEAQ (reference sequence). The length of the CDR3 is 13 residues. The CDR3 sequence: CASGLGRSDTQYF. The CDR3 DNA is TGTGCCAGCGGCTTGGGGAGGTCGGATACGCAGTATTTT. Filled out from reference TRBV7-9 and TRBJ2-3, the complete variable domain reads DTGVSQNPRHKITKRGQNVTFRCDPISEHNRLYWYRQTLGQGPEFLTYFQNEAQLEKSRLLSDRFSAERPKGSFSTLEIQRTEQGDSAMYLCASGLGRSDTQYFGPGTRLTVL.

This clonotype was detected only a few times. This chain joins TRBV27 and TRBJ1-1; the D is unclear. Germline V gene lookup returns CDR1 MNHEY and CDR2 SMNVEV (reference sequence). Trimming took off 2 bases at V and 0 bases at J, with 16 bases between the two ends. CDR3 length: 17 residues. In DNA, the CDR3 is TGTGCCAGCAGTTTAATAGGTAGCACTGGGGTGAACACTGAAGCTTTCTTT. Its protein is CASSLIGSTGVNTEAFF.

This clonotype came up a few times. The chain joins TRBV27 to TRBJ2-7; 12 bases agree with TRBD1. Trimming cost V 5 bases and J 7 bases; bases outside gene matches: 9. This CDR3 is built from 15 residues. CDR1 is MNHEY and CDR2 is SMNVEV in the germline V gene (reference sequence). CDR3 sequence: CASSPRDRGRREQYF. CDR3 DNA: TGTGCCAGCAGTCCCCGGGACAGGGGGCGGCGGGAGCAGTACTTC.

This clonotype was seen only a few times. V gene TRBV7-9 combines with J gene TRBJ2-5, with D hard to call. Germline-derived CDR1 and CDR2 are SEHNR and FQNEAQ (reference sequence). The germline V and J ends were trimmed by 5 bases and 5 bases, with 15 bases remaining between them. There are 14 residues in the CDR3. CDR3 DNA: TGTGCCAGCAGCCTCCCCGGCGCTCGGGAGACCCAGTACTTC. Its protein product is CASSLPGARETQYF. Complete variable domain (other parts from reference TRBV7-9 and TRBJ2-5): DTGVSQNPRHKITKRGQNVTFRCDPISEHNRLYWYRQTLGQGPEFLTYFQNEAQLEKSRLLSDRFSAERPKGSFSTLEIQRTEQGDSAMYLCASSLPGARETQYFGPGTRLLVL.

As to this clonotype: Mismatch with germline at one junction end may stem from a read error. J is TRBJ1-5 and V is TRBV7-6; D unclear. There are 13 residues in the CDR3. Germline CDR1 is SGHVS and CDR2 is FNYEAQ. The CDR3 is CVSSLGSNQPQHF. For the CDR3, the DNA is TGTGTCAGCAGCTTAGGAAGCAATCAGCCCCAGCATTTT.